This TCR beta chain was identified during a study of control samples from healthy donors and cancer patients (TCRdb year 2020). Preparation of the library involved the immunoSEQ multiplex PCR assay. TCRdb holds this immuneACCESS table with in-frame rearrangements only. Some clones are missing; in checked studies, unresolved V genes explain under half, and the rest has no known cause. Within this sample are 25,000 to 30,000 clones, with just under 90% of them counted one time only. Together, the top ten hold approximately 1.5% of the sample. Worth noting for this clone: Its specific antigen is unknown. The sample holds no much larger clone one base away, and base qualities are not on file.

Inclusive of the bounding cysteine and phenylalanine, the CDR3 is 16 residues long. Kept here is only the CDR3 DNA, which spans 48 bases and is read in frame from base 1. From a lookup of the germline V gene, CDR1 and CDR2 are MRHNA and SNTAGT. Between the V and J ends, shortened by 8 bases and 3 bases respectively, the junction contains 19 bases. This TCR derives from a woman aged 35 to 49 with lung cancer. This chain is built from TRBV6-4 and TRBJ2-2; a weak D assignment points to TRBD1 (6 bases agree). Sequencing was performed on PBMCs. Here is the DNA: TGTGCCAGCCGAGTGACCCCGGACAGCCACACCGGGGAGCTGTTTTTT. Its protein product is CASRVTPDSHTGELFF.